This TCR beta chain was recorded in a study of Graves' ophthalmopathy and Graves' hyperthyroidism. Broader study findings: Both an approximately 69% sensitivity and an approximately 79% specificity characterized the model's predictions of ophthalmopathy progression.

This CDR3 comprises 13 residues. CDR1 and CDR2 (germline): SGHRS, YFSETQ. V gave up 0 bases and J gave up 6 bases, with 9 bases separating them. This clonotype was seen at least ten times. Its antigen is currently unknown. Amplification of the TCR beta CDR3 regions used RNA transcripts (as template). An opening RT-PCR round employed HTBI primers and preceded a second-round multiplex PCR. A single record per CDR3 protein comes from TCRdb applying MiXCR to the multiplex PCR reads. The table includes about 380,000 distinct CDR3 sequences, 15% detected once. Stable hyperthyroid donors showed no ophthalmopathy during 18 months follow-up. The authors used Ficoll-Paque density gradient centrifugation to separate PBMCs. The input was around 9.9 ml of fresh peripheral blood.

This sequence was found in a woman in her late teens or twenties with stable Graves' hyperthyroidism. The sequencing input was peripheral blood. The chain joins TRBV5-1 to TRBJ1-2; no clear D gene. The CDR3 DNA reads as TGCGCCAGCAGCTTGGAGGGTTTGGATGGCTACACCTTC. Protein sequence: CASSLEGLDGYTF.